This T cell receptor beta chain appears in the sequencing data of a study of blood T cells in healthy people across ages. General study results and limits: Researchers said unsorted PBMCs prevented a conclusive naive versus antigen-experienced comparison. Aged donors had fewer naive CD4+ cells and lower diversity than long-lived donors.

This clonotype has more than one count but fewer than ten. No antigen is known for it. Then a second PCR, running about 6 to 12 cycles, was carried out with a sample-barcoded 5' primer and a J-beta primer mix. One entry per CDR3 protein results from TCRdb running MiXCR on the 5' RACE reads. The sample consists of over 1,500,000 distinct CDR3 sequences, around 48% of them appearing once. Individuals who donated were healthy Caucasians from Russia aged roughly 6 to 90. This sequence originates from a woman aged 35 to 49 in good health. The sample comprised blood.

CDR3 DNA sequence: TGTGCCAGCAGCTTCGACACGTCTAATTCACCCCTCCACTTT. Translation gives CASSFDTSNSPLHF. The rearrangement joins TRBV7-2 to TRBJ1-6; D not resolved. Deletions cut 3 bases from V and 6 bases from J, with 9 bases between. CDR3 size: 14 residues. CDR1 is SGHTA, CDR2 FQGNSA, per germline.